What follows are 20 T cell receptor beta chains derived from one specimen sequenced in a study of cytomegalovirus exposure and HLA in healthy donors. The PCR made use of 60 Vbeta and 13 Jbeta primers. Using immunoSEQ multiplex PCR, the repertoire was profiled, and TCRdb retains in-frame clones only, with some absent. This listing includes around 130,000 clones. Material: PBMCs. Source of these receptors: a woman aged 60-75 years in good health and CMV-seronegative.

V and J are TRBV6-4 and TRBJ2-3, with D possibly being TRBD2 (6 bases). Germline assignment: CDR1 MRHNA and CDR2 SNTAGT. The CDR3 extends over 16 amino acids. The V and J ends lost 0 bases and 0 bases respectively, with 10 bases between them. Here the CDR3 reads CASSDSRRGSTDTQYF. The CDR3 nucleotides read TGTGCCAGCAGTGACTCACGACGGGGGAGCACAGATACGCAGTATTTT.

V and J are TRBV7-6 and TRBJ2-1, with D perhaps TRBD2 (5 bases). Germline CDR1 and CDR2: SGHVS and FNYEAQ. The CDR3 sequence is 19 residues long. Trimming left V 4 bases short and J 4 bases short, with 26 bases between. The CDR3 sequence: CASSSSSSFTSLSYNEQFF. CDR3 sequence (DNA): TGTGCCAGCAGCTCATCCTCCTCTTTTACTAGTTTATCTTACAATGAGCAGTTCTTC.

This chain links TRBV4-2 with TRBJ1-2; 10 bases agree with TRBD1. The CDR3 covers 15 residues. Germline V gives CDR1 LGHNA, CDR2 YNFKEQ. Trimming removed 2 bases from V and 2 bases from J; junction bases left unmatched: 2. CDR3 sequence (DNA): TGTGCCAGCAGCCAACAGACAGGGGGCAACTATGGCTACACCTTC. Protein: CASSQQTGGNYGYTF.

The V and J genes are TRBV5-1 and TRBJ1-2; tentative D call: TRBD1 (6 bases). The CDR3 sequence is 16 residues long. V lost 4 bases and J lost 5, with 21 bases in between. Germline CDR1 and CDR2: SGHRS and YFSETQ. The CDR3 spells CASSPGGQSESYGYTF. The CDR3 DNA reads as TGCGCCAGCAGCCCGGGGGGGCAGTCGGAATCTTATGGCTACACCTTC. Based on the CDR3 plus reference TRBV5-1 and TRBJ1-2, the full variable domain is KAGVTQTPRYLIKTRGQQVTLSCSPISGHRSVSWYQQTPGQGLQFLFEYFSETQRNKGNFPGRFSGRQFSNSRSEMNVSTLELGDSALYLCASSPGGQSESYGYTFGSGTRLTVV.

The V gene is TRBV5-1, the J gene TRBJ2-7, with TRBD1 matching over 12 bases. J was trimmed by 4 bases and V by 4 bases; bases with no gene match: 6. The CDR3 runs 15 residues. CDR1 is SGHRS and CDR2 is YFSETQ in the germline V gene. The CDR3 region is CASSQGQGAQYEQYF. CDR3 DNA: TGCGCCAGCAGCCAGGGACAGGGGGCACAGTACGAGCAGTACTTC.

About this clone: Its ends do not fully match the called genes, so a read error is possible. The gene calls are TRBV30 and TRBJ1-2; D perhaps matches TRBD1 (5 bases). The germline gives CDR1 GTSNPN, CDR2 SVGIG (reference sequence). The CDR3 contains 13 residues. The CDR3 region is CAWSRLTVGGRNF. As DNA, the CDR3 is TGTGCCTGGAGTCGCCTAACCGTCGGGGGTCGGAACTTC.

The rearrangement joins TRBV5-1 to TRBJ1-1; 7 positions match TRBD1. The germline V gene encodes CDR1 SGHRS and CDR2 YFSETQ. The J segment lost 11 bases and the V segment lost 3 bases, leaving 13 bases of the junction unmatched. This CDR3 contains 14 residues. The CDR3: CASSWSGGGVGAFF. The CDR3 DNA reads TGCGCCAGCAGCTGGAGCGGAGGGGGCGTGGGCGCTTTCTTT.

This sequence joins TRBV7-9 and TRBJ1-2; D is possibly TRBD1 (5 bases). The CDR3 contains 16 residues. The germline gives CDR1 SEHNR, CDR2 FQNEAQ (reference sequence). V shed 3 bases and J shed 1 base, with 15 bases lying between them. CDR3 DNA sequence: TGTGCCAGCAGCTTGTCGGGGGGTCCCTTTAACTATGGCTACACCTTC. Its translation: CASSLSGGPFNYGYTF.

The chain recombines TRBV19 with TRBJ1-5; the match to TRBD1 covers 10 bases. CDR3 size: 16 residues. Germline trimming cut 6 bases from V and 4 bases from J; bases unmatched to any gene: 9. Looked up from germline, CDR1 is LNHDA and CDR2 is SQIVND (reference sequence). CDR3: CASRPGDRGDNQPQHF. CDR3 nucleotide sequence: TGTGCCAGTAGACCGGGGGACAGGGGTGATAATCAGCCCCAGCATTTT.

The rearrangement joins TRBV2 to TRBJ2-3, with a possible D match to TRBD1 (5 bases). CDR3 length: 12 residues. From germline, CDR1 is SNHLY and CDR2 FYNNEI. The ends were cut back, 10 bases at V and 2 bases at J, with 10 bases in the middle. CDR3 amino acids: CATKGNTDTQYF. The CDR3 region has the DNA TGTGCCACCAAGGGGAACACAGATACGCAGTATTTT. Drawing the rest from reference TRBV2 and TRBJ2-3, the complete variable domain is EPEVTQTPSHQVTQMGQEVILRCVPISNHLYFYWYRQILGQKVEFLVSFYNNEISEKSEIFDDQFSVERPDGSNFTLKIRSTKLEDSAMYFCATKGNTDTQYFGPGTRLTVL.

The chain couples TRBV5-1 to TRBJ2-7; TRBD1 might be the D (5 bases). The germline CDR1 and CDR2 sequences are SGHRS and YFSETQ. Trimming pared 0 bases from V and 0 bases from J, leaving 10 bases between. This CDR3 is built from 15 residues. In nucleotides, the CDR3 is TGCGCCAGCAGCTTGGCAGGGCTAAGCTCCTACGAGCAGTACTTC. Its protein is CASSLAGLSSYEQYF.

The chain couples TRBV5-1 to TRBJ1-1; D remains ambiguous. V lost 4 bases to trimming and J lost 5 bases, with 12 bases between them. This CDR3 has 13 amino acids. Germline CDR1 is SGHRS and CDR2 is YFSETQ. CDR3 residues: CASSRLDITEAFF. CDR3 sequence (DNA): TGCGCCAGCAGCCGTCTCGACATAACTGAAGCTTTCTTT. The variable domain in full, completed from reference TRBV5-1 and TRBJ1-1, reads KAGVTQTPRYLIKTRGQQVTLSCSPISGHRSVSWYQQTPGQGLQFLFEYFSETQRNKGNFPGRFSGRQFSNSRSEMNVSTLELGDSALYLCASSRLDITEAFFGQGTRLTVV.

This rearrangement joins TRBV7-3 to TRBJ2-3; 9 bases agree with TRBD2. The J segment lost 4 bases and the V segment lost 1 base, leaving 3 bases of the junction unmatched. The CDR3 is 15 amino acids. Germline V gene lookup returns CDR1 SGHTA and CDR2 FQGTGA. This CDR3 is CASSLSGGVSDTQYF. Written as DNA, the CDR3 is TGTGCCAGCAGCTTAAGCGGGGGGGTTTCAGATACGCAGTATTTT.

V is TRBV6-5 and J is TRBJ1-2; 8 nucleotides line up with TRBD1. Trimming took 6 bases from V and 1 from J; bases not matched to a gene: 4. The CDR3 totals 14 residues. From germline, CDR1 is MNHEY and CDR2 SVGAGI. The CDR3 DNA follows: TGTGCCAGCAGGAGAGGACAGGGTAACTATGGCTACACCTTC. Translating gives CASRRGQGNYGYTF.

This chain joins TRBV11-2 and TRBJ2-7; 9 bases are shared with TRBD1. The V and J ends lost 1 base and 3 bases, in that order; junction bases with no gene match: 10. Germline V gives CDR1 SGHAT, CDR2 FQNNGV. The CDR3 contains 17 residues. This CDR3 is CASSLVFMGQGNYEQYF. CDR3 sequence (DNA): TGTGCCAGCAGCTTAGTGTTTATGGGACAGGGCAACTACGAGCAGTACTTC.

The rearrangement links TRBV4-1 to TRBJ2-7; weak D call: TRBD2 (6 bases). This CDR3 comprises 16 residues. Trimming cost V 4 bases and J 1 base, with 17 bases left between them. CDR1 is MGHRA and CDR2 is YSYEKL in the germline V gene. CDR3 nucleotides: TGCGCCAGCAGCCCACTAGCCTGGGGCCGTTCCTACGAGCAGTACTTC. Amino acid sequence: CASSPLAWGRSYEQYF.

The CDR3 spells CAWSRSDNEQFF. CDR3 DNA sequence: TGTGCCTGGAGTAGAAGCGACAATGAGCAGTTCTTC. The rearrangement joins TRBV30 to TRBJ2-1; D gene unclear. Germline values: CDR1 GTSNPN, CDR2 SVGIG (reference sequence). This CDR3 spans 12 amino acids. With 2 bases removed from V and 5 bases from J, the gap between germline ends came to 7 bases.

CDR3 residues: CASSQGFNGENQETQYF. The CDR3 region has the DNA TGTGCCAGCAGCCAAGGGTTTAACGGGGAAAACCAAGAGACCCAGTACTTC. The rearrangement links TRBV4-2 to TRBJ2-5; D is possibly TRBD2 (5 bases). This CDR3 region has 17 residues. The germline CDR1 and CDR2 sequences are LGHNA and YNFKEQ. Trimming pared 1 base from V and 0 bases from J, leaving 15 bases between.

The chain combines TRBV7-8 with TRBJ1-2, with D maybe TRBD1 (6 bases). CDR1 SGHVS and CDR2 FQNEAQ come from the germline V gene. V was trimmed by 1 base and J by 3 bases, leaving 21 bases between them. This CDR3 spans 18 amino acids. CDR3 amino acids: CASSLEGRGFVLDYGYTF. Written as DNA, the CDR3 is TGTGCCAGCAGCTTAGAGGGCAGGGGATTTGTCTTGGACTATGGCTACACCTTC.

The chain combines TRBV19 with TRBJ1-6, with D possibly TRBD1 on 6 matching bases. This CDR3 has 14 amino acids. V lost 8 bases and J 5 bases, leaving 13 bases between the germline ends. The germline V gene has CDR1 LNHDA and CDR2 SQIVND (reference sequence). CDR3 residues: CASQMTGNNSPLHF. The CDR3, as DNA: TGTGCCAGTCAAATGACAGGAAATAATTCACCCCTCCACTTT.